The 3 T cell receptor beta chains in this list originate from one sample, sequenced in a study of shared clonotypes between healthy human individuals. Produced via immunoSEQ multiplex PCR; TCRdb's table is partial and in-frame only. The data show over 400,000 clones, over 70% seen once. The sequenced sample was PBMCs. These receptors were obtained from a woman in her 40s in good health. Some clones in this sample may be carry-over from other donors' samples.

This CDR3 is CASRLTSEYEQYF. The CDR3 DNA is TGCGCCAGCAGACTCACTAGCGAGTACGAGCAGTACTTC. V usage is TRBV10-2 and J usage is TRBJ2-7, with 7 bases fitting TRBD2. V trimming: 6 bases; J trimming: 4 bases; junction bases outside the gene matches: 6. The CDR3 runs to 13 residues. Germline CDR1 WSHSY, CDR2 SAAADI.

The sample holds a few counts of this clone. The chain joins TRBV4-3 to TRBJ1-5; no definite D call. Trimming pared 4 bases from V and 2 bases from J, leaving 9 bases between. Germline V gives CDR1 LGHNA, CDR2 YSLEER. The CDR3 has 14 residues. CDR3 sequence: CASSPAWGNQPQHF. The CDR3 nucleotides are TGCGCCAGCAGCCCAGCATGGGGCAATCAGCCCCAGCATTTT.

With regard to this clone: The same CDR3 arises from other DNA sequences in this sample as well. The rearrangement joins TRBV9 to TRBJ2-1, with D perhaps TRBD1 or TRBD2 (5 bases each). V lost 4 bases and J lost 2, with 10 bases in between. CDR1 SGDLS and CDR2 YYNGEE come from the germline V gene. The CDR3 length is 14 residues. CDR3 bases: TGTGCCAGCAGCCGGGACCGCGCCTACAATGAGCAGTTCTTC. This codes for CASSRDRAYNEQFF.